Listed below are T cell receptor beta chains from one sample, sequenced in a study of ipilimumab plus nivolumab after autologous stem cell transplantation. The assay was immunoSEQ multiplex PCR, and TCRdb's table has in-frame clones only and misses some. The table includes 9,500 to 10,000 clones, over 60% detected once. Material: PBMCs, obtained in a trial of ipilimumab plus nivolumab as post-transplant consolidation. The source is a female donor with multiple myeloma. The CDR3 runs from the conserved cysteine through the conserved F or W. D genes are given only for firm matches. Clone size appears in some rows only: once, few, many, or a class for an expanded clone.

DNA: TGTGCCAGTACTTCCAACTTGGCTAGCAACGAGCAGTACTTC
CDR3: CASTSNLASNEQYF
V: TRBV19
D: -
J: TRBJ2-7
size: -

DNA: TGTGCCAGTTGGTTAAGTTGTGGGGGAAAAGACCCCTACGAGCAGTACTTC
CDR3: CASWLSCGGKDPYEQYF
V: TRBV4-2
D: -
J: TRBJ2-7
size: -

DNA: TGTGCCAGCAGCCCTAGCTCCTACGAGCAGTACTTC
CDR3: CASSPSSYEQYF
V: TRBV2
D: -
J: TRBJ2-7
size: hyperexpanded

DNA: TGTGCCAGTAGAGGCCATCCCTCCTACAATGAGCAGTTCTTC
CDR3: CASRGHPSYNEQFF
V: TRBV19
D: -
J: TRBJ2-1
size: medium-sized

DNA: TGTGCCAGCAGCTTTGGTCGTGACAGGGGAGGAGAGACCCAGTACTTC
CDR3: CASSFGRDRGGETQYF
V: TRBV7-9
D: TRBD1
J: TRBJ2-5
size: -

DNA: TGCGCCAGCAGTTTAGTGGCAGGGGGCGAAAAACTGTTTTTT
CDR3: CASSLVAGGEKLFF
V: TRBV5-1
D: TRBD1
J: TRBJ1-4
size: -

DNA: TGTGCCAGCAGCCCAGGGACCCTAGGCTACGAGCAGTACTTC
CDR3: CASSPGTLGYEQYF
V: TRBV7-3
D: -
J: TRBJ2-7
size: -

DNA: TGTGCCAGCCTCACAGGGAGTGAGCAGTTCTTC
CDR3: CASLTGSEQFF
V: TRBV25-1
D: -
J: TRBJ2-1
size: -

DNA: TGTGCCAGCAGATATAAAGGGTGGTCTGAAGCTTTCTTT
CDR3: CASRYKGWSEAFF
V: TRBV6-5
D: -
J: TRBJ1-1
size: few

DNA: TGTGCCACCGGGGGAAGTTCAGAGACCCAGTACTTC
CDR3: CATGGSSETQYF
V: TRBV2
D: -
J: TRBJ2-5
size: -

DNA: TGTGCCAGCACCGATACACCCAACACCGGGGAGCTGTTTTTT
CDR3: CASTDTPNTGELFF
V: TRBV6-5
D: -
J: TRBJ2-2
size: -

DNA: TGTGCCAGCAGTGCAGGAACAGGGGACTATGGCTACACCTTC
CDR3: CASSAGTGDYGYTF
V: TRBV2
D: TRBD1
J: TRBJ1-2
size: -

DNA: TGTGCCAGCAGCTTCCAAGGGGGCGTTAGCTCCTACGAGCAGTACTTC
CDR3: CASSFQGGVSSYEQYF
V: TRBV7-2
D: TRBD1
J: TRBJ2-7
size: -

DNA: TGTGCCAGCAGGACGCCCGGGGACACCGGGGAGCTGTTTTTT
CDR3: CASRTPGDTGELFF
V: TRBV6-1
D: -
J: TRBJ2-2
size: -

DNA: TGTGCCAGCATCCGGGAACAGGGACCCTACAATGAGCAGTTCTTC
CDR3: CASIREQGPYNEQFF
V: TRBV27
D: -
J: TRBJ2-1
size: -

DNA: TGTGCCAGCAGTTACCCGGGGAGCGCTGAAGCTTTCTTT
CDR3: CASSYPGSAEAFF
V: TRBV6-5
D: -
J: TRBJ1-1
size: -

DNA: TGTGCCAGCAGCGTCGAGACAGGGAAACTGTTTTTT
CDR3: CASSVETGKLFF
V: TRBV28
D: TRBD1
J: TRBJ1-4
size: -

DNA: TGTGCCAGCAGTCCCGAGGGGGGCGCGAACACCGGGGAGCTGTTTTTT
CDR3: CASSPEGGANTGELFF
V: TRBV11-3
D: -
J: TRBJ2-2
size: -

DNA: TGTGCCAGTAGTCGCCAACCCTCTGGGAGTGGGAGGAACAATGAGCAGTTCTTC
CDR3: CASSRQPSGSGRNNEQFF
V: TRBV19
D: -
J: TRBJ2-1
size: -

DNA: TGTGCCACGAGGGACAGGGCCAAATCCTACGAGCAGTACTTC
CDR3: CATRDRAKSYEQYF
V: TRBV30
D: TRBD1
J: TRBJ2-7
size: -

DNA: TGTGCCAGCAGTTTCGGACAGCAAGAGACCCAGTACTTC
CDR3: CASSFGQQETQYF
V: TRBV11-2
D: -
J: TRBJ2-5
size: once

DNA: TGCGCCAGCACCGGGACAGGGGTCCACAATGAGCAGTTCTTC
CDR3: CASTGTGVHNEQFF
V: TRBV4-1
D: TRBD1
J: TRBJ2-1
size: -

DNA: TGTGCCAGCAGAAAGACAGGGGGCGACGAGCAGTACTTC
CDR3: CASRKTGGDEQYF
V: TRBV11-3
D: TRBD1
J: TRBJ2-7
size: -

DNA: TGTGCCAGCAGCTTAGGGGGAGGTACTTGGATTGGAAACACCACATATTTT
CDR3: CASSLGGGTWIGNTTYF
V: TRBV7-8
D: -
J: TRBJ1-3
size: -

DNA: TGTGCCAGCAGTCTTCGTAGGTTTAACTATGGCTACACCTTC
CDR3: CASSLRRFNYGYTF
V: TRBV27
D: -
J: TRBJ1-2
size: -

DNA: TGTGCCATCAGCGTGGGACAGCTTTATTCACCCCTCCACTTT
CDR3: CAISVGQLYSPLHF
V: TRBV10-3
D: TRBD1
J: TRBJ1-6
size: -

DNA: TGTGCCAGCAGCTTAGGGACTAGCGGGAGCCGGCAGTACTTC
CDR3: CASSLGTSGSRQYF
V: TRBV7-3
D: TRBD2
J: TRBJ2-7
size: -

DNA: TGTGCCAGCAGTTACGCCGGGACAGACTACGAGCAGTACTTC
CDR3: CASSYAGTDYEQYF
V: TRBV2
D: TRBD1
J: TRBJ2-7
size: -

DNA: TGTGCCAGCAGTTTACCAAACAATGAGCAGTTCTTC
CDR3: CASSLPNNEQFF
V: TRBV27
D: -
J: TRBJ2-1
size: -

DNA: TGTGCCAGCAGCCCAACCACAGTAGGTGAGCAGTTCTTC
CDR3: CASSPTTVGEQFF
V: TRBV7-3
D: -
J: TRBJ2-1
size: -

DNA: TGTGCCAGCAGTTTACCCTCTGGGGAGCAGTACTTC
CDR3: CASSLPSGEQYF
V: TRBV27
D: -
J: TRBJ2-7
size: once

DNA: TGTGCCAGCAGCCAAGTCGGGTACTACGAGCAGTACTTC
CDR3: CASSQVGYYEQYF
V: TRBV14
D: -
J: TRBJ2-7
size: -

DNA: TGTGCCAGCAGTTTTATAGGCCTGGACCGGACCAATGAGCAGTTCTTC
CDR3: CASSFIGLDRTNEQFF
V: TRBV7-2
D: -
J: TRBJ2-1
size: -

DNA: TGTGCCACCCGCTCCGGGACTAGCGGGAGGAATGAGCAGTTCTTC
CDR3: CATRSGTSGRNEQFF
V: TRBV19
D: TRBD2
J: TRBJ2-1
size: -

DNA: TGTGCCTCACGGGACAGGGGTGCTATTACTTATGGCTACACCTTC
CDR3: CASRDRGAITYGYTF
V: TRBV2
D: TRBD1
J: TRBJ1-2
size: -

DNA: TGTGCCAGCAGTTTGCCGAATTCACCCCTCCACTTT
CDR3: CASSLPNSPLHF
V: TRBV27
D: -
J: TRBJ1-6
size: -

DNA: TGTGCCAGCAGTTCGCGGTGGGTTCAGGAAAAACTGTTTTTT
CDR3: CASSSRWVQEKLFF
V: TRBV28
D: -
J: TRBJ1-4
size: -

DNA: TGTGCCAGCAGTTTAAACAGGGGGTTATATGAAAAACTGTTTTTT
CDR3: CASSLNRGLYEKLFF
V: TRBV28
D: TRBD1
J: TRBJ1-4
size: few

DNA: TGCGCCAGCAGCCAAGATCATGGGGGGGTAGGGACAGGCGAAAAACTGTTTTTT
CDR3: CASSQDHGGVGTGEKLFF
V: TRBV4-3
D: TRBD1
J: TRBJ1-4
size: -

DNA: TGCGCCAGCAGCCAAGATTTGACTAGCGGGTCGAGCTCCTACAATGAGCAGTTCTTC
CDR3: CASSQDLTSGSSSYNEQFF
V: TRBV4-3
D: TRBD2
J: TRBJ2-1
size: -

DNA: TGCGCCAGCAGCTTGGATGGTTTCGACAGATCCTACGAGCAGTACTTC
CDR3: CASSLDGFDRSYEQYF
V: TRBV5-1
D: -
J: TRBJ2-7
size: -

DNA: TGTGCCTATGCAACAGGGAGTGAGCAGTTCTTC
CDR3: CAYATGSEQFF
V: TRBV30
D: -
J: TRBJ2-1
size: -

DNA: TGTGCCAGCAGTTACTCCTTGGCAGGCATTGAAAAACTGTTTTTT
CDR3: CASSYSLAGIEKLFF
V: TRBV6-5
D: -
J: TRBJ1-4
size: -

DNA: TGTGCCAGCAGCTTAGGAGGGGGTTATAGCACAGATACGCAGTATTTT
CDR3: CASSLGGGYSTDTQYF
V: TRBV7-6
D: -
J: TRBJ2-3
size: -